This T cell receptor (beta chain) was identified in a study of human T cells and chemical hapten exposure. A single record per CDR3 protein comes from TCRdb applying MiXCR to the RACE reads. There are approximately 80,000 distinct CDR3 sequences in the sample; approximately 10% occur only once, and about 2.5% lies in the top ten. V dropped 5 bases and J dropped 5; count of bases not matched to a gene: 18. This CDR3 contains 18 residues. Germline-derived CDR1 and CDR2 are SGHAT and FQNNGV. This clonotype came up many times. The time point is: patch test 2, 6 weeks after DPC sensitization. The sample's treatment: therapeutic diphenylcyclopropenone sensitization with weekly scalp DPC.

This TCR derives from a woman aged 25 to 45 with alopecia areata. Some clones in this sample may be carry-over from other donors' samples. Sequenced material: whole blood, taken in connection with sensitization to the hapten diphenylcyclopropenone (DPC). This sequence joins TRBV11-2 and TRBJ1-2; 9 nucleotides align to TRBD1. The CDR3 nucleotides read TGTGCCAGCAGCACCATCCGCGGGGGACAGGGATCTGATTATGGCTACACCTTC. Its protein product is CASSTIRGGQGSDYGYTF.